This T cell receptor beta chain was observed in a study of T cells in women clearing cervical HPV infection. Concerning this clone itself: With the read ending 3 residues before the CDR3 end, the germline J gene is used to fill in that end.

TCR beta CDR3 amplified by multiplex PCR from roughly 1,300 ng genomic DNA. This table comes from immunoSEQ multiplex PCR, and its TCRdb copy is limited to in-frame clones, with some not included. Its clone listing holds around 20,000 clones. All donors had a single incident cervical HPV16 infection, not prevalent. Cervical HPV DNA detected by MY09/MY11 PCR, typed by dot-blot. In germline, CDR1 is LNHDA, CDR2 SQIVND (reference sequence). This CDR3 is 13 amino acids long. V was pared by 5 bases and J by 7 bases, with 12 bases between. The TCR originated in a woman between 18 and 70 years old with a cervical HPV16 infection that either progressed to CIN3+ or cleared (not recorded which). Sequences were obtained from blood buffy coat. The J gene is TRBJ2-1, the V gene TRBV19; D remains ambiguous. CDR3 sequence: CASSSRRSNEQFF. The CDR3 DNA, read in part, is TGTGCCAGTAGTTCCCGAAGGTCTAATGAG.